Listed below are T cell receptor beta chains from one sample, sequenced in a study of T-cell reconstitution after alpha-beta-depleted transplantation in children. MiXCR was run by TCRdb on the PCR reads, yielding one entry per CDR3 protein. The sample comprises around 580,000 distinct CDR3 sequences, 23% of which are singletons, and around 14% rests with the top ten. The source was PBMCs, mostly from graft donor cells, collected 360 days after TCRalphabeta/CD19-depleted stem cell transplant. These receptor sequences come from a boy in the first two years of life who had a stem cell transplant for acute myeloid leukemia, so the T cells may come from the graft donor. CDR3s include the opening cysteine and the closing phenylalanine or tryptophan. D genes are given only for firm matches. Not every row has a clone size; where given, it reads once, few, many or a size class.

many	TRBJ2-1	TRBD1	TRBV24-1	TGTGCCACCAGCGAAGGGACAGGGAGCTCCTACAATGAGCAGTTCTTC	CATSEGTGSSYNEQFF
few	TRBJ2-5	.	TRBV4-3	TGCGCCAGCAGCCCACACTCCCGAGAGACCCAGTACTTC	CASSPHSRETQYF
.	TRBJ1-4	TRBD1	TRBV29-1	TGCAGCGTTGAGTACCAGGGGGATGAAAAACTGTTTTTT	CSVEYQGDEKLFF
.	TRBJ2-5	.	TRBV4-1	TGCGCCAGCAGCCAAGAAGGCGCTAGCGTCGTACAAGAGACCCAGTACTTC	CASSQEGASVVQETQYF
.	TRBJ2-3	TRBD1	TRBV4-3	TGCGCCAGCAGCCAGTCCGGGACAGGGTACGGAGATACGCAGTATTTT	CASSQSGTGYGDTQYF
many	TRBJ2-5	TRBD2	TRBV20-1	TGCAGTGCTCCGGCGGGGGGGCGAGAGACCCAGTACTTC	CSAPAGGRETQYF
.	TRBJ2-2	TRBD1	TRBV6-5	TGTGCCAGCAGTTACCACACAGGGGGCAACACCGGGGAGCTGTTTTTT	CASSYHTGGNTGELFF
many	TRBJ1-2	.	TRBV6-2/TRBV6-3	TGTGCCAGCAGTTACGGGGCACAAGACTATGGCTACACCTTC	CASSYGAQDYGYTF
few	TRBJ1-5	.	TRBV15	TGTGCCACCAGTATTCGAAGACAAGGGGCTCAGCAGCCCCAGCATTTT	CATSIRRQGAQQPQHF
.	TRBJ1-2	.	TRBV7-2	TGTGCCAGCAGCTTAGAGGCAGGCCTTAACTATGGCTACACCTTC	CASSLEAGLNYGYTF
.	TRBJ2-5	.	TRBV5-1	TGCGCCAGCAGTTCCAAACAGCGGTTGGTGCTACAAGAGACCCAGTACTTC	CASSSKQRLVLQETQYF
.	TRBJ1-2	.	TRBV20-1	TGCAGTGCTAGCGAGGTTGGCAGGCCCTTAGGATATGGCTACACCTTC	CSASEVGRPLGYGYTF
many	TRBJ2-7	.	TRBV15	TGTGCCACCAGCACCGAAAAACGCGGGGAAGAGCAGTACTTC	CATSTEKRGEEQYF
few	TRBJ2-3	.	TRBV11-2	TGTGCCAGCAGCGTCGACGGGGCTAGCACAGATACGCAGTATTTT	CASSVDGASTDTQYF
.	TRBJ2-1	TRBD1	TRBV6-2/TRBV6-3	TGTGCCAGCAGTTCCCTGGGACAGGGGGCCAGCAATGAGCAGTTCTTC	CASSSLGQGASNEQFF
few	TRBJ2-5	TRBD1	TRBV12-3/TRBV12-4	TGTGCCAGCAGTTCTCCGGACAGGGGTGGGACCCAGTACTTC	CASSSPDRGGTQYF